These 22 T cell receptor beta chains were all obtained from the same sample, sequenced in a study of control samples from healthy donors and cancer patients (dated by TCRdb to the early 2020s). The library was prepared using the immunoSEQ multiplex PCR assay. Entries here come from immuneACCESS through TCRdb and include only in-frame sequences with V and J called. Some clones fail to appear in such tables; in the studies checked, an unresolved V gene covers under half of the shortfall, and the cause of the remainder is unknown. Recorded for this sample are fewer than 100,000 clones; 70% to 90% of them occurred a single time. The ten largest make up 4.5% to 6% of the sample. The sequenced material came from blood. The receptors stem from a woman aged 45-60 years in good health.

The CDR3 region is CASSQERLVRGANVLTF. For the CDR3, the DNA is TGTGCCAGCAGCCAAGAAAGGCTGGTCAGAGGGGCCAACGTCCTGACTTTC. The chain carries TRBV14 and TRBJ2-6; D remains unclear. This CDR3 contains 17 residues. Germline loops: CDR1 SGHDN, CDR2 FVKESK. The V gene lost 0 bases and the J gene lost 4 bases, with 13 bases spanning the gap.

This chain connects TRBV6-5 to TRBJ1-1, with D possibly TRBD1 on 5 matching bases. The germline gives CDR1 MNHEY, CDR2 SVGAGI. The CDR3 is made up of 15 amino acids. Trimming removed 0 bases from V and 4 bases from J, with 12 bases in between. The CDR3 sequence is CASSYSGEEGTEAFF. CDR3 nucleotide sequence: TGTGCCAGCAGTTACTCGGGGGAGGAGGGCACTGAAGCTTTCTTT.

V and J are TRBV5-4 and TRBJ1-2, with D perhaps TRBD1 (5 bases). There are 15 residues in the CDR3. Germline V gene sequence: CDR1 SGHNT, CDR2 YYREEE (reference sequence). The ends were cut back, 4 bases at V and 1 base at J, with 14 bases in the middle. The CDR3 sequence: CASSQRAGGNYGYTF. CDR3 nucleotide sequence: TGTGCCAGCAGCCAAAGGGCTGGGGGTAACTATGGCTACACCTTC. Variable domain in full (rest from reference TRBV5-4 and TRBJ1-2): ETGVTQSPTHLIKTRGQQVTLRCSSQSGHNTVSWYQQALGQGPQFIFQYYREEENGRGNFPPRFSGLQFPNYSSELNVNALELDDSALYLCASSQRAGGNYGYTFGSGTRLTVV.

The chain joins TRBV21-1 to TRBJ2-7; the table calls TRBD2, which could not be checked here. TRBV21-1 is noted as a pseudogene. The CDR3 is made up of 16 amino acids. In DNA form, the CDR3 reads TGTGCCAGCATTGGAGGGGGGGAGCGGGCGTTCTACGAGCAGTACTTC. Translated, it gives CASIGGGERAFYEQYF.

The rearrangement uses TRBV25-1 and TRBJ2-2, with D hard to call. This CDR3 has 13 residues. V gave up 7 bases and J gave up 2 bases, with 8 bases separating them. CDR1 is MGHDK, CDR2 SYGVNS, per germline. This chain's CDR3 is CASTELNTGELFF. For the CDR3, the DNA is TGTGCCAGCACAGAACTTAACACCGGGGAGCTGTTTTTT.

The rearrangement joins TRBV27 to TRBJ1-6; D unclear. The V gene's germline CDR1 is MNHEY and CDR2 SMNVEV (reference sequence). The CDR3 spans 16 residues. V lost 7 bases and J lost 6, with 19 bases in between. CDR3 sequence reads: CASTYSNMGGNSPLHF. Written as DNA, the CDR3 is TGTGCCAGCACTTACTCCAACATGGGTGGTAATTCACCCCTCCACTTT.

CDR3: CASSLEGFRGTEAFF. For the CDR3, the DNA is TGCGCCAGCAGCCTGGAAGGGTTTAGGGGAACTGAAGCTTTCTTT. This chain joins TRBV5-1 and TRBJ1-1; maybe TRBD1 (5 bases). Trimming stripped 4 bases from V and 5 bases from J, with 18 bases between. The length of the CDR3 is 15 residues. Germline-derived CDR1 and CDR2 are SGHRS and YFSETQ.

The chain uses TRBV7-9 and TRBJ2-3; 11 nucleotides align to TRBD1. Unmatched junction bases numbered 8, after V lost 5 bases and J lost 4 bases. CDR1 is SEHNR, CDR2 FQNEAQ, per germline (reference sequence). The CDR3 spans 16 residues. CDR3 DNA: TGTGCCAGCAGCACGGGACAGGGGGGTTTCTCAGATACGCAGTATTTT. It translates to CASSTGQGGFSDTQYF.

The V and J genes are TRBV7-9 and TRBJ2-7, with 7 bases lining up with TRBD1. This CDR3 has 15 residues. Germline assignment: CDR1 SEHNR and CDR2 FQNEAQ (reference sequence). V dropped 5 bases and J dropped 6; count of bases not matched to a gene: 13. The CDR3 reads CASSPDRALGGEQYF. The CDR3 region has the DNA TGTGCCAGCAGCCCCGACAGGGCTCTAGGAGGCGAGCAGTACTTC.

The rearrangement joins TRBV19 to TRBJ2-7; 12 bases map to TRBD1. From germline, CDR1 is LNHDA and CDR2 SQIVND (reference sequence). Trimming at V came to 3 bases and at J to 5 bases, leaving 5 bases not matched to a gene. The CDR3 runs 15 residues. This CDR3 is CASSIGDRGLDEQYF. The CDR3 DNA sequence: TGTGCCAGTAGTATTGGGGACAGGGGGCTGGACGAGCAGTACTTC. The complete variable domain, with remaining parts taken from reference TRBV19 and TRBJ2-7, reads DGGITQSPKYLFRKEGQNVTLSCEQNLNHDAMYWYRQDPGQGLRLIYYSQIVNDFQKGDIAEGYSVSREKKESFPLTVTSAQKNPTAFYLCASSIGDRGLDEQYFGPGTRLTVT.

The chain joins TRBV2 to TRBJ1-4; TRBD1 might be the D (5 bases). V was cut by 8 bases and J by 2 bases, with 21 bases left in between. Germline CDR1 reads SNHLY; CDR2 reads FYNNEI. The CDR3 length is 17 residues. The CDR3 nucleotides read TGTGCCAGCCGAGGGGAGCGCGCCGCTTGGACTAATGAAAAACTGTTTTTT. This translates into CASRGERAAWTNEKLFF.

The V and J genes are TRBV27 and TRBJ1-1; possible D gene TRBD1, 5 bases. Trimming took 6 bases from V and 6 from J, leaving 14 bases between them. Germline assignment: CDR1 MNHEY and CDR2 SMNVEV (reference sequence). The CDR3 consists of 13 residues. The CDR3 bases are TGTGCCAGCAGCCCTACTGTGGGGGCTGAAGCTTTCTTT. This translates into CASSPTVGAEAFF.

V and J are TRBV7-9 and TRBJ1-5; D possibly corresponds to TRBD1 (6 bases). The CDR3 has 14 residues. V lost 5 bases to trimming and J lost 7 bases, with 15 bases between them. Per germline, CDR1 SEHNR and CDR2 FQNEAQ (reference sequence). The CDR3 DNA reads as TGTGCCAGCAGCAAAGGGGGGATGGGGCAGCCCCAGCATTTT. The encoded protein is CASSKGGMGQPQHF.

The chain joins TRBV30 to TRBJ2-1, with TRBD2 identical over 12 bases. This CDR3 contains 14 residues. Germline V gives CDR1 GTSNPN, CDR2 SVGIG (reference sequence). Trimming removed 4 bases from V and 6 bases from J; junction bases left unmatched: 4. The CDR3: CAWKLAGGLNEQFF. CDR3 nucleotide sequence: TGTGCCTGGAAACTAGCGGGGGGTCTCAATGAGCAGTTCTTC.

This chain joins TRBV5-5 and TRBJ1-4; D is ambiguous. There are 15 residues in the CDR3. Germline CDR1 SGHKS, CDR2 YYEKEE (reference sequence). Trimming stripped 0 bases from V and 7 bases from J, with 13 bases between. The CDR3 nucleotides read TGTGCCAGCAGCTTGGGCCCCCGAGATACTGAAAAACTGTTTTTT. Residues: CASSLGPRDTEKLFF.

The chain uses TRBV27 and TRBJ2-2, with D maybe TRBD1 (5 bases). Deletions cut 2 bases from V and 5 bases from J, with 15 bases between. This CDR3 comprises 16 residues. In germline, CDR1 is MNHEY, CDR2 SMNVEV (reference sequence). CDR3 DNA: TGTGCCAGCAGTTTACAGGGTGGTTTGGTTACCGGGGAGCTGTTTTTT. Translating gives CASSLQGGLVTGELFF.

The chain is built from TRBV10-3 and TRBJ1-1, with a tentative D call TRBD1 (5 bases). CDR1 and CDR2 (germline): ENHRY, SYGVKD. Trimming took off 3 bases at V and 6 bases at J, with 32 bases between the two ends. This CDR3 comprises 20 residues. For the CDR3, the DNA is TGTGCCATCAGTGACTTGGCCGGGCTTCGCCGCGGGCAGGGAAGATCTGAAGCTTTCTTT. Encoded protein: CAISDLAGLRRGQGRSEAFF.

The genes are TRBV15 and TRBJ2-7, with D possibly being TRBD1 or TRBD2 (7 bases each). The CDR3 sequence is 14 residues long. Germline V gene sequence: CDR1 LNHNV, CDR2 YYDKDF (reference sequence). V lost 5 bases, J lost 4 bases, and 15 bases lay in between. CDR3 nucleotides: TGTGCCACCAGCCAATACAGGGGAGGGTACGAGCAGTACTTC. Amino acids: CATSQYRGGYEQYF. Together with reference TRBV15 and TRBJ2-7, the CDR3 gives the full variable domain: DAMVIQNPRYQVTQFGKPVTLSCSQTLNHNVMYWYQQKSSQAPKLLFHYYDKDFNNEADTPDNFQSRRPNTSFCFLDIRSPGLGDTAMYLCATSQYRGGYEQYFGPGTRLTVT.

This sequence joins TRBV19 and TRBJ1-5; D may be TRBD1 (5 bases). Trimming removed 7 bases at V and 3 bases at J, with 7 bases between. The CDR3 spans 12 residues. Germline V CDR1 and CDR2: LNHDA, SQIVND (reference sequence). DNA of the CDR3: TGTGCCAGTACAGGGTTCAATCAGCCCCAGCATTTT. It yields the protein CASTGFNQPQHF.

This clone was seen once. The chain couples TRBV6-5 to TRBJ1-5; 8 bases map to TRBD1. The CDR3 is 15 amino acids. V lost 5 bases, J lost 7 bases, and 10 bases stayed unmatched. Germline values: CDR1 MNHEY, CDR2 SVGAGI. CDR3 sequence: CASSPFRQGRQPQHF. The DNA for the CDR3 is TGTGCCAGCAGTCCATTTCGACAGGGGAGGCAGCCCCAGCATTTT.

This sequence joins TRBV5-1 and TRBJ1-1; D not resolved. Between the trimmed V and J ends, which lost 0 bases and 9 bases, there was a span of 15 bases. CDR1 is SGHRS, CDR2 YFSETQ, per germline. The CDR3 has 14 residues. DNA for the CDR3: TGCGCCAGCAGCTTGGAGGTTTCGGCCGACAAAGCTTTCTTT. Translating it yields CASSLEVSADKAFF.

J is TRBJ1-3 and V is TRBV29-1; D uncertain. Per the germline V gene, CDR1 is SQVTM and CDR2 is ANQGSEA. This CDR3 has 11 amino acids. V was cut by 6 bases and J by 4 bases, with 7 bases left in between. CDR3 DNA sequence: TGCAGCGTGGGTTCCGGAAACACCATATATTTT. Protein product: CSVGSGNTIYF. The full variable domain, with the rest looked up from reference TRBV29-1 and TRBJ1-3, is SAVISQKPSRDICQRGTSLTIQCQVDSQVTMMFWYRQQPGQSLTLIATANQGSEATYESGFVIDKFPISRPNLTFSTLTVSNMSPEDSSIYLCSVGSGNTIYFGEGSWLTVV.